Below, one T cell receptor (beta chain) is given with its context. Its target is not known. It was with 60 Vbeta and 13 Jbeta primers that the PCR ran. Some clones are missing from TCRdb's copy, which holds only in-frame ones; the method was immunoSEQ multiplex PCR. The sample has under 150,000 clones, about four fifths seen once; the top ten hold roughly 10%. This sample is part of a study of cytomegalovirus exposure and HLA in healthy donors. Study results and limitations: V- and J-gene trimming in TCR beta was tied to a missense DCLRE1C variant by an analysis performed later.

V gave up 0 bases and J gave up 2 bases; unmatched junction bases: 1. CDR1 and CDR2 (germline): SGDLS, YYNGEE. The CDR3 is 17 residues long. The sequencing sample was made of PBMCs. This chain links TRBV9 with TRBJ2-3, with 15 bases lining up with TRBD2. This TCR came from a woman between 45 and 60 years old in good health and CMV-seropositive. CDR3 residues: CASSVGTSGGVTDTQYF. The DNA of the CDR3 is TGTGCCAGCAGCGTAGGGACTAGCGGGGGGGTCACAGATACGCAGTATTTT.